One sample yielded the 19 T cell receptor beta chains listed below, sequenced in a study of T cells expressing NK-cell markers. TCRdb reprocessed the 5' RACE reads and keeps a single row for each CDR3 protein, giving no DNA. This sample's clone table lists fewer than 400,000 distinct CDR3 sequences. The sample was blood T cells: a sorted CD56 or NKG2C T cell subset, CD4+ or CD8+ T cells, or bulk PBMC T cells (not recorded which). The source is a man between 18 and 69 years old in good health.

The CDR3 protein is CASSPAGGGGANVLTF. The chain combines TRBV5-1 with TRBJ2-6; TCRdb's D call, TRBD2, is unchecked because there is no DNA. The CDR3 is 16 residues long. Germline CDR1 is SGHRS and CDR2 is YFSETQ.

This chain joins TRBV5-1 and TRBJ2-3; TCRdb proposes TRBD2, but this gene call is untestable without DNA. The CDR3 runs 16 residues. Germline V gene lookup returns CDR1 SGHRS and CDR2 YFSETQ. This CDR3 reads CASSLVASGGTDTQYF.

The chain uses TRBV6-1 and TRBJ2-7; the TRBD1 assignment by TCRdb is unverifiable without DNA. Germline V gene sequence: CDR1 MNHNS, CDR2 SASEGT. The CDR3 has 15 residues. CDR3: CASRRGAVITYEQYF.

The chain is built from TRBV24-1 and TRBJ2-1; the TRBD2 assignment by TCRdb is unverifiable without DNA. CDR1 and CDR2 (germline): KGHDR, SFDVKD. CDR3 size: 14 residues. CDR3 amino acids: CATSDPGRRHEQFF.

V and J are TRBV29-1 and TRBJ2-7; absent DNA, TCRdb's TRBD1 call cannot be checked. The CDR3 consists of 14 residues. In germline, CDR1 is SQVTM, CDR2 ANQGSEA. CDR3 loop: CSVGTTVPSYEQYF.

The chain joins TRBV7-8 to TRBJ2-3; with no DNA, the TCRdb D assignment of TRBD2 cannot be verified. Germline CDR1 is SGHVS and CDR2 is FQNEAQ. This CDR3 is built from 16 residues. CDR3 protein: CASSRVGWGGTDTQYF. Complete variable domain (other parts from reference TRBV7-8 and TRBJ2-3): GAGVSQSPRYKVAKRGQDVALRCDPISGHVSLFWYQQALGQGPEFLTYFQNEAQLDKSGLPSDRFFAERPEGSVSTLKIQRTQQEDSAVYLCASSRVGWGGTDTQYFGPGTRLTVL.

V is TRBV2 and J is TRBJ2-7; without DNA, the TCRdb call of TRBD1 cannot be checked. CDR1 and CDR2 from the germline V gene are SNHLY and FYNNEI. CDR3 size: 15 residues. CDR3 region: CASSETAILLYEQYF.

The chain joins TRBV6-1 to TRBJ1-2; TCRdb returns TRBD1, unconfirmable since there is no DNA. CDR3 length: 17 residues. The germline CDR1 and CDR2 sequences are MNHNS and SASEGT. CDR3 sequence reads: CASSPRDRGPRNYGYTF.

This chain connects TRBV18 to TRBJ1-1. From germline, CDR1 is KGHSH and CDR2 LQKENI. CDR3 length: 15 amino acids. CDR3 protein: CASSTSSRANTEAFF. The complete variable domain, with remaining parts taken from reference TRBV18 and TRBJ1-1, reads NAGVMQNPRHLVRRRGQEARLRCSPMKGHSHVYWYRQLPEEGLKFMVYLQKENIIDESGMPKERFSAEFPKEGPSILRIQQVVRGDSAAYFCASSTSSRANTEAFFGQGTRLTVV.

This chain links TRBV20-1 with TRBJ2-1; the TCRdb D gene call, TRBD2, has no DNA to confirm it. Per the germline V gene, CDR1 is DFQATT and CDR2 is SNEGSKA (reference sequence). The CDR3 length is 17 residues. The CDR3 sequence is CSASPVWASGGASEQFF.

The CDR3 reads CASSQVTGPRGEQYF. The chain combines TRBV14 with TRBJ2-7; TCRdb designates TRBD1, a call that cannot be tested without DNA. The CDR3 runs 15 residues. Germline loops: CDR1 SGHDN, CDR2 FVKESK.

This chain connects TRBV28 to TRBJ2-3; absent DNA, TCRdb's TRBD1 call cannot be checked. This CDR3 has 13 amino acids. Germline values: CDR1 MDHEN, CDR2 SYDVKM. The CDR3 here is CASSLNGQDTQYF. Full variable domain (outside the CDR3, taken from reference TRBV28 and TRBJ2-3): DVKVTQSSRYLVKRTGEKVFLECVQDMDHENMFWYRQDPGLGLRLIYFSYDVKMKEKGDIPEGYSVSREKKERFSLILESASTNQTSMYLCASSLNGQDTQYFGPGTRLTVL.

The chain recombines TRBV14 with TRBJ2-7; the D gene TCRdb calls, TRBD1, cannot be checked with no DNA. The germline V gene has CDR1 SGHDN and CDR2 FVKESK. CDR3 length: 15 residues. CDR3 protein: CASSQGQGRAYEQYF.

This sequence joins TRBV7-8 and TRBJ2-5. The germline V gene has CDR1 SGHVS and CDR2 FQNEAQ. The CDR3 runs 13 residues. CDR3 amino acids: CASTPSTQETQYF.

The V and J genes are TRBV6-1 and TRBJ2-2; TCRdb lists TRBD2, though no DNA is available to test this call. Per germline, CDR1 MNHNS and CDR2 SASEGT. The CDR3 loop spans 16 amino acids. The CDR3: CASSLGGGRGTGELFF.

The V gene is TRBV29-1, the J gene TRBJ2-6; the D call of TRBD1 rests on TCRdb alone, since no DNA is present to check it. The germline V gene has CDR1 SQVTM and CDR2 ANQGSEA. CDR3 length: 15 amino acids. The CDR3 here is CSVVRLSKGANVLTF.

The chain links TRBV6-5 to TRBJ1-1. Germline V CDR1 and CDR2: MNHEY, SVGAGI. The CDR3 has 15 residues. CDR3 sequence reads: CASSYASGTASEAFF.

The chain combines TRBV6-1 with TRBJ1-2; TCRdb proposes TRBD1, but this gene call is untestable without DNA. The V gene's germline CDR1 is MNHNS and CDR2 SASEGT. The CDR3 is 14 residues long. The CDR3 region is CASSGTGVSYGYTF.

This sequence joins TRBV5-1 and TRBJ2-2; the TCRdb call, TRBD1, lacks DNA for checking. Germline CDR1 is SGHRS and CDR2 is YFSETQ. The CDR3 is 16 amino acids. CDR3 sequence: CASSLGQQSNTGELFF.